This T cell receptor beta chain was recorded in a study of blood T cell repertoires in COVID-19. Across the study: Sample material is recorded as cDNA or gDNA derived from T cells, B-cell-depleted T cells, or PBMCs.

Assay: immunoSEQ multiplex PCR; the TCRdb copy retains only in-frame clones and omits some. The repertoire includes 150,000 to 200,000 clones, 88% of them detected once, and approximately 9.4% sits in the top ten. V lost 1 base and J 8 bases, leaving 8 bases between the germline ends. CDR1 is PRHDT, CDR2 FYEKMQ, per germline (reference sequence). This CDR3 spans 12 amino acids. The chain links TRBV13 to TRBJ1-2; D unclear. The sequence was collected from a woman aged 18-30 years who had recovered from COVID-19. The material sequenced was PBMCs or T cells enriched from blood (not recorded which). The CDR3, as DNA: TGTGCCAGCAGCTTAGACCGGGAGGGCTACACCTTC. Translated: CASSLDREGYTF.